Sequencing of this T cell receptor beta chain was carried out in a study of post-analysis software for immune sequencing data. Details on this clonotype: No antigen is known for it.

Study outcomes and limitations: TRBV5-6, TRBV5-1 and TRBV20-1 were among roughly five TRBV segments more frequent in patients than controls.

CDR1 and CDR2 (germline): SGHRS, YFSETQ. The V end lost 7 bases, the J end lost 0 bases, and 11 bases lay between the germline ends. CDR3 length: 15 amino acids. Prepared libraries of TCR beta cDNA carried unique molecular identifiers. A single record per CDR3 protein comes from TCRdb applying MiXCR to the PCR reads. The data show almost 700,000 distinct CDR3 sequences, around 64% seen once. The source of this sequence is a girl aged 2 to 10 with multiple sclerosis. The chain has TRBV5-1 and TRBJ2-6; TRBD2 might be the D (6 bases). Sequencing was carried out using blood. The CDR3 DNA reads as TGCGCCAGCGCTCTGGGGGGCTCTGGGGCCAACGTCCTGACTTTC. It specifies CASALGGSGANVLTF.